In this sample, the clone carrying this TCR beta chain turned up a few times. No antigen is known for it. This specimen belongs to a study of identical twins. General study findings and limits: Within beta out-of-frame sequences, the excess sharing observed between twins was weaker.

Deletions cut 2 bases from V and 3 bases from J, with 11 bases between. CDR3 length equals 14 residues. In germline, CDR1 is MNHEY, CDR2 SVGEGT. TCRdb independently ran MiXCR on the 5' RACE reads; one entry per CDR3 protein. The sample yields 410,000 or so distinct CDR3 sequences, 15% to 20% seen once. Sequenced input: naive T cells sorted from blood. The origin of this receptor is a man aged 50 to 60 in good health. V usage is TRBV6-2 or TRBV6-3 and J usage is TRBJ2-7; possible D gene TRBD2, 5 bases. As DNA, the CDR3 is TGTGCCAGCAGTTACCGAGGGATTAACTACGAGCAGTACTTC. This sequence encodes CASSYRGINYEQYF.